This T cell receptor (beta chain) came from a study of T cell responses to AZD1222 COVID-19 vaccine (dated by TCRdb to the early 2020s). Some background on the complete study: A total of around 240 trial participants underwent TCR sequencing, of whom some 210 received two doses of AZD1222 and 26 received two doses of the MenACWY control vaccine. Trial participants were enrolled into age subgroups of 18-55, 56-69 and 70-plus years, which contained about 150, 28 and 57 TCR-sequenced participants, respectively. Results and caveats for the whole study, not just this receptor: Spike-specific TCR breadth and depth rose significantly after two AZD1222 doses compared with day 0 and with MenACWY recipients. In the small 56-69-year group, the increase in depth fell short of significance, most likely because of low power. Vaccine-associated CD4 TCRs spanned the whole spike protein, with dominant responses in regions 160-218 and 743-854. Conclusions about previously exposed vaccinees are limited, since just six or seven AZD1222 recipients were seropositive for SARS-CoV-2 at baseline. Because no samples from the day 14 peak response were available, repertoires could be characterized only after the peak T cell response. Most participants were white British and females outnumbered males, and the authors suggested that clonal diversity may have been underestimated. Nearly half of unique spike-specific TCRs reportedly recognized epitopes outside regions mutated in the B.1.351 and B.1.1.7 variants.

The CDR3 regions of human TCRbeta chains were subjected to immunosequencing. As for how the authors treated the data: Repertoire TCRs were matched against a reference library of SARS-CoV-2-specific TCRs generated with the MIRA antigen-specificity platform. Breadth was defined as the fraction of unique TCRs that were SARS-CoV-2-associated, and depth was defined as the fraction of total T cells that were SARS-CoV-2-associated. Using the MIRA data, each spike-specific TCR was mapped to the spike region that the TCR reacts to and placed in a CD4 or CD8 class. Log10-transformed breadth and depth values were compared by one-way ANOVA with Sidak's multiple comparisons tests. This is the immuneACCESS table as TCRdb keeps it, with only in-frame sequences that have V and J called. A part of the clones is gone; compared with another copy, unresolved V genes explain less than half, and the rest is unexplained. Clonal size and the V and J genes are those of that table, whereas D and trimming came from the DNA. For this sample there are fewer than 200,000 clones; around nine tenths appear just once. 11% of the sample goes to the ten largest clones.

The meaning of the sample's time point label: about 28 days (+/-7) after the second vaccine dose. Because spike-specific TCR depth and breadth did not differ between the two schedules, AZD1222 recipients who got a second dose at roughly 4 weeks were pooled with those who got a second dose at roughly 12 weeks. Vaccinee samples came from UK trials COV001 and COV002, including a single-blind randomized controlled phase 2/3 trial of AZD1222 (ChAdOx1 nCoV-19) in healthy adults. For TCRbeta chain sequencing, PBMC samples were collected from trial participants at day 0 and at day 28 after the second dose. This clone was detected only once. It has no known antigen specificity. The junction departs from germline at one end; a sequencing error may be responsible. In the germline V gene (reference sequence), CDR1 corresponds to SSHAT and CDR2 to FNYEAQ. From the cysteine up to the phenylalanine, the CDR3 has a length of 17 residues. Solely the CDR3 DNA is kept, with 51 bases framed from the first base.

This TCR derives from an adult who received the AZD1222 COVID-19 vaccine. The sample consisted of peripheral blood, taken 28 days after the second AZD1222 dose. The rearrangement joined TRBV7-7 to TRBJ2-2; TRBD1 fits 11 bases in the junction. The CDR3 region has the sequence CASSLHGTGGNTGELFF. The nucleotide sequence is given as TGTGCTAGCAGCTTACACGGGACAGGGGGGAACACCGGGGAGCTGTTTTTT. This CDR3, with the reference TRBV7-7 and TRBJ2-2 proteins standing in past its ends, gives the full variable domain GAGVSQSPRYKVTKRGQDVTLRCDPISSHATLYWYQQALGQGPEFLTYFNYEAQPDKSGLPSDRFSAERPEGSISTLTIQRTEQRDSAMYRCASSLHGTGGNTGELFFGEGSRLTVL.